Each of the 26 T cell receptor beta chains below was sequenced from the same sample in a study of cytotoxic CD8 clonotypes in ibrutinib-treated CLL. The repertoire was sequenced with immunoSEQ multiplex PCR; TCRdb's copy has only in-frame clones and lacks some. The sample records roughly 180,000 clones, under 85% being singletons. Sample: PBMCs, taken after 24 months of ibrutinib treatment. The source is a human donor with chronic lymphocytic leukemia.

The sample holds one count of this clone. CDR3 amino acids: CASSPWDRANYGYTF. The CDR3 DNA follows: TGTGCCAGCAGCCCCTGGGACAGGGCTAACTATGGCTACACCTTC. The chain recombines TRBV27 with TRBJ1-2; 9 nucleotides agree with TRBD1. V dropped 6 bases and J dropped 0; count of bases not matched to a gene: 5. This CDR3 has 15 amino acids. In germline, CDR1 is MNHEY, CDR2 SMNVEV (reference sequence).

This clone has a single count. The chain combines TRBV7-3 with TRBJ1-2, with 8 bases matching TRBD1. The CDR3 sequence is 14 residues long. Germline CDR1 SGHTA, CDR2 FQGTGA. Trimming cost V 4 bases and J 2 bases; bases outside gene matches: 3. This CDR3 reads CASSSGTGNYGYTF. CDR3 in DNA: TGTGCCAGCAGCTCTGGGACAGGAAACTATGGCTACACCTTC.

The chain carries TRBV5-1 and TRBJ1-4, with TRBD1 as a possible D gene (5 bases). V lost 4 bases, J lost 4 bases, and 17 bases lay in between. CDR3 length: 16 residues. Germline-derived CDR1 and CDR2 are SGHRS and YFSETQ. The CDR3 loop reads CASSDQPGTVNEKLFF. For the CDR3, the DNA is TGCGCCAGCAGCGACCAACCCGGGACGGTTAATGAAAAACTGTTTTTT.

The gene calls are TRBV20-1 and TRBJ1-2; D not resolved. The CDR3 is 11 amino acids. V dropped 4 bases and J dropped 2 bases, with 5 bases sitting between them. The germline V gene encodes CDR1 DFQATT and CDR2 SNEGSKA (reference sequence). CDR3 in DNA: TGCAGTGCTAACATAAACTATGGCTACACCTTC. Amino acid sequence: CSANINYGYTF.

The chain links TRBV6-1 to TRBJ1-3; 11 bases line up with TRBD1. The CDR3 sequence is 14 residues long. Germline CDR1 and CDR2: MNHNS and SASEGT. The J segment lost 8 bases and the V segment lost 6 bases, leaving 6 bases of the junction unmatched. The CDR3 here is CASSRGQGAYTIYF. The CDR3 DNA reads TGTGCCAGCAGCCGCGGACAGGGGGCATACACCATATATTTT.

The chain employs TRBV19 and TRBJ1-5, with a possible D match to TRBD1 (6 bases). The CDR3 covers 15 residues. Trimming took 5 bases from V and 1 from J, leaving 12 bases between them. Germline CDR1 LNHDA, CDR2 SQIVND (reference sequence). CDR3 sequence: CASSGRGASNQPQHF. For the CDR3, the DNA is TGTGCCAGTAGTGGTCGGGGGGCGAGCAATCAGCCCCAGCATTTT.

V gene TRBV19 combines with J gene TRBJ1-2; 7 nucleotides match TRBD1. Looked up from germline, CDR1 is LNHDA and CDR2 is SQIVND (reference sequence). With V trimmed by 6 bases and J by 1 base, 2 bases remained unmatched. The CDR3 contains 13 residues. The CDR3 DNA follows: TGTGCCAGTAGCCGGGACAGTAACTATGGCTACACCTTC. Encoded protein: CASSRDSNYGYTF.

The rearrangement links TRBV5-1 to TRBJ2-1; D is unclear. Germline CDR1 SGHRS, CDR2 YFSETQ. V was clipped by 5 bases and J by 1 base, with 7 bases between them. CDR3 size: 13 residues. Here the CDR3 reads CASSGLSYNEQFF. CDR3 in DNA: TGCGCCAGCAGTGGGCTGTCCTACAATGAGCAGTTCTTC.

With regard to this clone: The junction and the germline gene differ at one end; a read error may be behind it. V is TRBV7-2 and J is TRBJ2-1; D gene unclear. Germline values: CDR1 SGHTA, CDR2 FQGNSA. The CDR3 is made up of 13 amino acids. CDR3 nucleotide sequence: TGTGCCAGCAGCCCCGTTTCTTACAGTGAGCAGTTCTTC. Protein product: CASSPVSYSEQFF.

The V and J genes are TRBV19 and TRBJ1-4; D is undetermined. The V and J ends lost 2 bases and 2 bases respectively, with 12 bases between them. Germline lookup yields CDR1 LNHDA and CDR2 SQIVND (reference sequence). This CDR3 has 16 amino acids. The CDR3 reads CASSILGTGTNEKLFF. The CDR3 DNA sequence: TGTGCCAGTAGTATACTGGGAACGGGGACTAATGAAAAACTGTTTTTT.

The chain couples TRBV7-9 to TRBJ1-1; D not certain. Trimming stripped 5 bases from V and 2 bases from J, with 15 bases between. The CDR3 runs to 15 residues. Germline CDR1 SEHNR, CDR2 FQNEAQ (reference sequence). CDR3: CASSLIDTKNTEAFF. The CDR3 bases are TGTGCCAGCAGCCTAATAGACACAAAAAACACTGAAGCTTTCTTT.

The chain employs TRBV9 and TRBJ1-3; D call uncertain. The CDR3 totals 15 residues. V was shortened by 4 bases and J by 4 bases, with 15 bases between the two germline ends. Germline CDR1 and CDR2: SGDLS and YYNGEE. The CDR3 loop is CASSSGGGSGNTIYF. The CDR3, as DNA: TGTGCCAGCAGCTCCGGCGGAGGGTCCGGAAACACCATATATTTT.

The V and J genes are TRBV7-2 and TRBJ1-1; 10 nucleotides agree with TRBD1. Germline assignment: CDR1 SGHTA and CDR2 FQGNSA. V gave up 3 bases and J gave up 1 base; unmatched junction bases: 5. This CDR3 is 16 amino acids long. The CDR3: CASSLAGTGANTEAFF. Written as DNA, the CDR3 is TGTGCCAGCAGCTTGGCTGGGACAGGGGCGAACACTGAAGCTTTCTTT.

CDR3: CASSPQNQGRDGYTF. The CDR3 DNA follows: TGTGCCAGCTCACCCCAGAATCAGGGTCGGGATGGCTACACCTTC. The chain links TRBV18 to TRBJ1-2; TRBD1 might be the D (5 bases). The V and J ends lost 3 bases and 6 bases respectively, with 17 bases between them. Germline assignment: CDR1 KGHSH and CDR2 LQKENI. This CDR3 spans 15 amino acids.

This clone has just a few counts. The chain carries TRBV29-1 and TRBJ1-2; D call uncertain. V was pared by 1 base and J by 8 bases, with 17 bases between. CDR3 length equals 14 residues. Germline CDR1 is SQVTM and CDR2 is ANQGSEA. CDR3 nucleotides: TGCAGCGTTGAAGGCCACCTAGAAGTTAACGGCTACACCTTC. Protein: CSVEGHLEVNGYTF.

This chain's CDR3 is CASSLPGSSGNTIYF. DNA for the CDR3: TGTGCCAGCTCACTTCCGGGAAGCTCTGGAAACACCATATATTTT. The gene calls are TRBV18 and TRBJ1-3; D remains ambiguous. Trimming left V 4 bases short and J 0 bases short, with 10 bases between. The germline V gene has CDR1 KGHSH and CDR2 LQKENI. This CDR3 is built from 15 residues. Drawing the rest from reference TRBV18 and TRBJ1-3, the complete variable domain is NAGVMQNPRHLVRRRGQEARLRCSPMKGHSHVYWYRQLPEEGLKFMVYLQKENIIDESGMPKERFSAEFPKEGPSILRIQQVVRGDSAAYFCASSLPGSSGNTIYFGEGSWLTVV.

This chain joins TRBV7-9 and TRBJ1-4; TRBD1 is a possible D gene (5 bases). Trimming cost V 4 bases and J 7 bases, with 16 bases left between them. Germline loops: CDR1 SEHNR, CDR2 FQNEAQ (reference sequence). The CDR3 sequence is 15 residues long. As DNA, the CDR3 is TGTGCCAGCAGCTCAGGGAGAAGTCTAGGTGAAAAACTGTTTTTT. Amino acid sequence: CASSSGRSLGEKLFF.

V is TRBV12-5 and J is TRBJ2-1; TRBD1 matches at 9 bases. V dropped 6 bases and J dropped 16; count of bases not matched to a gene: 7. CDR1 and CDR2 from the germline V gene are LGHNT and FRNRAP. The CDR3 contains 11 residues. CDR3 nucleotide sequence: TGTGCTAGTGGAAGGACAGGGGTATTCTTCTTC. It codes for CASGRTGVFFF. Based on the CDR3 plus reference TRBV12-5 and TRBJ2-1, the full variable domain is DARVTQTPRHKVTEMGQEVTMRCQPILGHNTVFWYRQTMMQGLELLAYFRNRAPLDDSGMPKDRFSAEMPDATLATLKIQPSEPRDSAVYFCASGRTGVFFFGPGTRLTVL.

In its sample, this clone was seen a few times. The V gene is TRBV4-2, the J gene TRBJ1-6; possible D gene TRBD1, 5 bases. There are 15 residues in the CDR3. V shed 0 bases and J shed 9 bases, with 12 bases lying between them. Germline V CDR1 and CDR2: LGHNA, YNFKEQ. CDR3 bases: TGTGCCAGCAGCCAAGAAGGGGCAGGCGGTTCACCCCTCCACTTT. This encodes CASSQEGAGGSPLHF.

The chain is built from TRBV11-3 and TRBJ2-3, with 8 bases identical to TRBD2. J lost 3 bases, V lost 3 bases, and 5 bases had no gene match. This CDR3 region has 15 residues. Germline V gene data show CDR1 as SGHNT and CDR2 as YENEEA. The DNA of the CDR3 is TGTGCCAGCAGCTTTCTGGCGGGAGGTACAGATACGCAGTATTTT. Translation gives CASSFLAGGTDTQYF. The whole variable domain, remainder taken from reference TRBV11-3 and TRBJ2-3, is EAGVVQSPRYKIIEKKQPVAFWCNPISGHNTLYWYLQNLGQGPELLIRYENEEAVDDSQLPKDRFSAERLKGVDSTLKIQPAELGDSAVYLCASSFLAGGTDTQYFGPGTRLTVL.

This chain uses TRBV19 with TRBJ1-2; D uncertain. Per the germline V gene, CDR1 is LNHDA and CDR2 is SQIVND (reference sequence). The CDR3 covers 14 residues. V lost 0 bases, J lost 4 bases, and 9 bases lay in between. DNA of the CDR3: TGTGCCAGTAGTATAGAGGACTCAGGCTATGGCTACACCTTC. Translation: CASSIEDSGYGYTF.

V is TRBV30 and J is TRBJ2-1; the match to TRBD1 covers 9 bases. The CDR3 loop spans 15 amino acids. V lost 1 base to trimming and J lost 9 bases; unmatched junction nucleotides: 10. Germline-derived CDR1 and CDR2 are GTSNPN and SVGIG (reference sequence). Here the CDR3 reads CAWSAGTGMSSEQFF. The CDR3 coding sequence is TGTGCCTGGAGTGCCGGGACAGGGATGTCGAGTGAGCAGTTCTTC.

By its share, this clone is medium-sized. V usage is TRBV2 and J usage is TRBJ2-5; D gene uncertain. Trimming took 4 bases from V and 11 from J, leaving 14 bases between them. The CDR3 runs to 12 residues. Germline values: CDR1 SNHLY, CDR2 FYNNEI. CDR3 sequence: CASSVSSRLQYF. The CDR3 DNA reads as TGTGCCAGCAGTGTTTCCAGTCGGCTTCAGTACTTC.

The chain couples TRBV28 to TRBJ2-1; TRBD1 matches at 10 bases. With 6 bases clipped from V and 2 bases from J, the junction kept 4 bases outside the gene matches. Germline lookup yields CDR1 MDHEN and CDR2 SYDVKM. CDR3 length: 15 amino acids. The CDR3 sequence: CASSYGTGAYNEQFF. As DNA, the CDR3 is TGTGCCAGCAGCTACGGGACAGGGGCCTACAATGAGCAGTTCTTC.

The chain has TRBV27 and TRBJ2-6, with D perhaps TRBD1 (5 bases). Germline CDR1 and CDR2: MNHEY and SMNVEV (reference sequence). Trimming took 10 bases from V and 0 from J, leaving 10 bases between them. The CDR3 is 14 amino acids. The CDR3 protein is CATRAASGANVLTF. In DNA, the CDR3 is TGTGCCACCAGGGCGGCCTCTGGGGCCAACGTCCTGACTTTC.

The chain couples TRBV30 to TRBJ2-7; no definite D call. The V and J ends lost 2 bases and 7 bases respectively, with 15 bases between them. CDR3 length equals 13 residues. The germline V gene encodes CDR1 GTSNPN and CDR2 SVGIG (reference sequence). The CDR3 nucleotides are TGTGCCTGGAGTAGGTACGGGTTAGGAGAGCAGTACTTC. This translates into CAWSRYGLGEQYF.